One sample yielded the 25 T cell receptor beta chains listed below, sequenced in a study of cytomegalovirus exposure and HLA in healthy donors (dated by TCRdb to 2016 to 2017). The method was the immunoSEQ multiplex PCR assay. For the multiplex PCR, a mixture combining 60 forward primers for TCR Vbeta segments and 13 reverse primers for TCR Jbeta segments was used. Held by TCRdb, this immuneACCESS table contains in-frame sequences only and omits some clones. Under half of the omission traces to an unresolved V gene where checked; the cause of the rest is unknown. The sample profile shows 130,000 to 150,000 clones; over 70% of them were found once. In total, the top ten clones hold approximately 0.97% of the sample. The sequencing sample was made of PBMCs. The receptor source for this set is a man between 18 and 29 years old in good health and CMV-seronegative.

V gene TRBV7-2 combines with J gene TRBJ1-1, with TRBD1 identical over 7 bases. Per germline, CDR1 SGHTA and CDR2 FQGNSA. CDR3 length: 14 residues. V lost 2 bases, J lost 3 bases, and 3 bases stayed unmatched. The CDR3 sequence is CASSLRGGYTEAFF. The CDR3 bases are TGTGCCAGCAGCTTAAGAGGGGGCTACACTGAAGCTTTCTTT.

There are a few counts of this clone. The chain couples TRBV30 to TRBJ2-3; 12 nucleotides line up with TRBD2. The germline V gene has CDR1 GTSNPN and CDR2 SVGIG (reference sequence). V gave up 2 bases and J gave up 6 bases; unmatched junction bases: 3. The CDR3 runs to 14 residues. The CDR3 spells CAWSSSGGADTQYF. DNA of the CDR3: TGTGCCTGGAGTTCTAGCGGGGGGGCGGATACGCAGTATTTT.

As regards this clone: The junction does not match germline at one end; this may be a read error. The chain uses TRBV7-7 and TRBJ2-2; 11 bases align to TRBD1. In germline, CDR1 is SSHAT, CDR2 FNYEAQ (reference sequence). The CDR3 consists of 19 residues. CDR3 DNA sequence: TGTGCTAGCAGCCGACTCCGAGGGACAGGGGGACCGAACACCGGGGAGCTGTTTTTT. Translated: CASSRLRGTGGPNTGELFF.

The CDR3 reads CASSRPGVGGTEAFF. The CDR3 DNA reads as TGCGCCAGCAGCCGCCCGGGAGTCGGGGGGACTGAAGCTTTCTTT. The rearrangement links TRBV4-1 to TRBJ1-1; weak D call: TRBD1 (5 bases). V was cut by 4 bases and J by 5 bases, with 17 bases left in between. Per germline, CDR1 MGHRA and CDR2 YSYEKL. CDR3 length: 15 residues.

V is TRBV6-6 and J is TRBJ1-4; possibly TRBD1 for D (5 bases). This CDR3 is built from 12 residues. In germline, CDR1 is MNHNY, CDR2 SVGAGI (reference sequence). The ends were cut back, 7 bases at V and 10 bases at J, with 13 bases in the middle. The CDR3 is CASINPQGKLFF. The CDR3 bases are TGTGCCAGCATTAACCCTCAGGGAAAACTGTTTTTT.

Regarding this clone: The germline gene is not matched at one end of the junction; a read error may be the cause. This chain links TRBV7-9 with TRBJ2-5; 8 bases match TRBD1. Per the germline V gene, CDR1 is SEHNR and CDR2 is FQNEAQ (reference sequence). This CDR3 is 14 amino acids long. CDR3 sequence reads: CSSSFRGQAETQYF. As DNA, the CDR3 is TGTTCCAGCAGCTTCAGGGGACAGGCAGAGACCCAGTACTTC.

This chain connects TRBV11-2 to TRBJ2-5; 9 bases agree with TRBD1. J gave up 3 bases and V 5 bases, and 10 bases lay outside the gene matches. The germline gives CDR1 SGHAT, CDR2 FQNNGV. This CDR3 is built from 16 residues. CDR3 residues: CASSQFDRGFEETQYF. The DNA for the CDR3 is TGTGCCAGCAGCCAATTTGACAGGGGGTTTGAAGAGACCCAGTACTTC.

The gene calls are TRBV4-1 and TRBJ1-2; tentatively, D is TRBD1 (6 bases). CDR1 is MGHRA, CDR2 YSYEKL, per germline. V lost 3 bases and J 4 bases, leaving 18 bases between the germline ends. The CDR3 sequence is 16 residues long. CDR3: CASSQRPLRQAYGYTF. As DNA, the CDR3 is TGCGCCAGCAGCCAGAGGCCTCTCCGACAGGCCTATGGCTACACCTTC.

This sequence joins TRBV5-1 and TRBJ1-1; TRBD1 matches at 7 bases. Germline-derived CDR1 and CDR2 are SGHRS and YFSETQ. J was trimmed by 7 bases and V by 4 bases; bases with no gene match: 7. The CDR3 runs 13 residues. CDR3 in DNA: TGCGCCAGCAGCCTAGCGGGGGACAGTGAAGCTTTCTTT. Residues: CASSLAGDSEAFF.

The V and J genes are TRBV7-8 and TRBJ1-3; D remains ambiguous. This CDR3 has 15 amino acids. CDR1 is SGHVS and CDR2 is FQNEAQ in the germline V gene. Trimming left V 5 bases short and J 0 bases short, with 11 bases between. The DNA of the CDR3 is TGTGCCAGCAGCACCCTGACGGGCTCTGGAAACACCATATATTTT. Translation gives CASSTLTGSGNTIYF.

There are a few counts of this clone. The same CDR3 also results from other DNA sequences found in this sample. The V gene is TRBV2, the J gene TRBJ2-1; 10 nucleotides match TRBD1. This CDR3 has 12 residues. The V gene's germline CDR1 is SNHLY and CDR2 FYNNEI. Trimming cost V 6 bases and J 7 bases; bases outside gene matches: 0. CDR3 in amino acids: CASRDRGNEQFF. In nucleotides, the CDR3 is TGTGCCAGCAGGGACAGGGGGAATGAGCAGTTCTTC.

The V and J genes are TRBV9 and TRBJ1-5; no clear D gene. The V end was cut by 3 bases, the J end by 7 bases, with 20 bases between. The CDR3 sequence is 16 residues long. CDR1 and CDR2 from the germline V gene are SGDLS and YYNGEE. DNA for the CDR3: TGTGCCAGCAGCGCGGCCCCGGACGGGGTTTGGCAGCCCCAGCATTTT. As protein: CASSAAPDGVWQPQHF.

The chain combines TRBV11-2 with TRBJ1-1, with D perhaps matching TRBD1 (5 bases). Germline lookup yields CDR1 SGHAT and CDR2 FQNNGV. The CDR3 is made up of 15 amino acids. Trimming cost V 2 bases and J 2 bases, with 12 bases left between them. In DNA, the CDR3 is TGTGCCAGCAGCTTAATTGGGGGAGGAAACACTGAAGCTTTCTTT. Protein product: CASSLIGGGNTEAFF.

This clone was picked up a small number of times. At one end the junction does not follow the germline gene, possibly because of a read error. V is TRBV7-7 and J is TRBJ1-1; D not certain. Germline CDR1 and CDR2: SSHAT and FNYEAQ (reference sequence). The CDR3 sequence is 13 residues long. CDR3 amino acids: CASSHNPGTEAFF. Written as DNA, the CDR3 is TGTGCTAGCAGCCACAATCCGGGCACTGAAGCTTTCTTT. Full variable domain (rest looked up from reference TRBV7-7 and TRBJ1-1): GAGVSQSPRYKVTKRGQDVTLRCDPISSHATLYWYQQALGQGPEFLTYFNYEAQPDKSGLPSDRFSAERPEGSISTLTIQRTEQRDSAMYRCASSHNPGTEAFFGQGTRLTVV.

This rearrangement joins TRBV7-9 to TRBJ2-1, with TRBD1 matching over 8 bases. The ends lost 2 bases at V and 7 bases at J; junction bases unmatched: 7. This CDR3 region has 15 residues. Per germline, CDR1 SEHNR and CDR2 FQNEAQ (reference sequence). The CDR3 DNA is TGTGCCAGCAGCTTAACCGGACAGGGTCTGAATGAGCAGTTCTTC. This encodes CASSLTGQGLNEQFF.

In this sample, this clone turned up a few times. The V call is TRBV4-3, the J call TRBJ1-2; D is uncertain. The CDR3 is made up of 14 amino acids. Germline assignment: CDR1 LGHNA and CDR2 YSLEER. V lost 1 base to trimming and J lost 3 bases, with 9 bases between them. This CDR3 reads CASSQVARDYGYTF. In DNA, the CDR3 is TGCGCCAGCAGCCAAGTTGCGCGGGACTATGGCTACACCTTC.

The V gene is TRBV5-6, the J gene TRBJ1-1; D remains unclear. Germline V gene sequence: CDR1 SGHDT, CDR2 YYEEEE. The CDR3 is 15 amino acids. V lost 0 bases and J 2 bases, leaving 11 bases between the germline ends. Written as DNA, the CDR3 is TGTGCCAGCAGCTTGGTAAGGACGGGAAACACTGAAGCTTTCTTT. Its translation: CASSLVRTGNTEAFF.

The chain has TRBV19 and TRBJ1-1; D possibly corresponds to TRBD1 (6 bases). Trimming took 3 bases from V and 3 from J, leaving 8 bases between them. Germline values: CDR1 LNHDA, CDR2 SQIVND (reference sequence). The CDR3 consists of 13 residues. The CDR3 reads CASSISGDTEAFF. The CDR3, as DNA: TGTGCCAGTAGTATTTCAGGGGACACTGAAGCTTTCTTT.

This chain uses TRBV11-2 with TRBJ2-7, with TRBD1 identical over 8 bases. With V trimmed by 5 bases and J by 2 bases, 14 bases remained unmatched. The length of the CDR3 is 17 residues. Germline values: CDR1 SGHAT, CDR2 FQNNGV. The CDR3 DNA sequence: TGTGCCAGCAGCCCCCGCCCCGGGGACAGGAACCCCTACGAGCAGTACTTC. Translated, it gives CASSPRPGDRNPYEQYF.

The V call is TRBV28, the J call TRBJ2-5; 9 bases align to TRBD1. The J segment lost 5 bases and the V segment lost 6 bases, leaving 13 bases of the junction unmatched. There are 16 residues in the CDR3. CDR1 is MDHEN, CDR2 SYDVKM, per germline. CDR3 sequence: CASSYRDRDLGETQYF. The CDR3 nucleotides read TGTGCCAGCAGCTACCGGGACAGGGACTTAGGGGAGACCCAGTACTTC.

The chain has TRBV9 and TRBJ2-1, with TRBD1 identical over 8 bases. Unmatched junction bases numbered 8, after V lost 4 bases and J lost 5 bases. The germline CDR1 and CDR2 sequences are SGDLS and YYNGEE. This CDR3 spans 15 amino acids. The CDR3 region is CASSFWDRSNNEQFF. The CDR3 coding sequence is TGTGCCAGCAGCTTCTGGGACAGGAGCAACAATGAGCAGTTCTTC.

This chain links TRBV11-2 with TRBJ1-5, with 7 bases fitting TRBD1. Germline V gene lookup returns CDR1 SGHAT and CDR2 FQNNGV. V shed 8 bases, J shed 5 bases, and the junction held 9 bases outside the gene matches. This CDR3 comprises 14 residues. The CDR3 bases are TGTGCCAGCGCCGACCGAGGGGGCGATCAGCCCCAGCATTTT. This translates into CASADRGGDQPQHF.

The chain employs TRBV4-1 and TRBJ1-3; TRBD1 is a possible D gene (5 bases). V was clipped by 0 bases and J by 0 bases, with 15 bases between them. The germline gives CDR1 MGHRA, CDR2 YSYEKL. This CDR3 comprises 18 residues. CDR3 sequence reads: CASSQDGAGLFSGNTIYF. DNA for the CDR3: TGCGCCAGCAGCCAAGATGGTGCAGGGTTGTTCTCTGGAAACACCATATATTTT.

The V and J genes are TRBV5-1 and TRBJ2-7; D perhaps matches TRBD2 (5 bases). This CDR3 is built from 13 residues. The germline gives CDR1 SGHRS, CDR2 YFSETQ. Between the trimmed V and J ends, which lost 3 bases and 3 bases, there was a span of 10 bases. DNA for the CDR3: TGCGCCAGCAGCTCGACCAGCGGCTACGAGCAGTACTTC. It codes for CASSSTSGYEQYF.

The V gene is TRBV10-3, the J gene TRBJ2-7, with TRBD1 matching over 8 bases. With 6 bases clipped from V and 2 bases from J, the junction kept 6 bases outside the gene matches. The CDR3 is 14 residues long. Germline CDR1 and CDR2: ENHRY and SYGVKD. CDR3 DNA: TGTGCCATCAGCGGGACAGGCGTTACCTACGAGCAGTACTTC. Translated, it gives CAISGTGVTYEQYF.